This T cell receptor beta chain derives from a study of radiation and T cells in renal cell carcinoma. As for time point: blood 2 weeks post-SBRT. Documented treatment: 15 Gy SBRT to primary tumor, nephrectomy 4 weeks later. Sequencing used immunoSEQ multiplex PCR; TCRdb keeps in-frame clones, though not all of them. Here the sample spans about 150,000 clones, about 87% being singletons. With regard to this clone: Sequence at one end of the junction differs from germline and may be a read error.

The length of the CDR3 is 13 residues. Germline loops: CDR1 SSHAT, CDR2 FNYEAQ (reference sequence). The receptor's source is a woman between 45 and 60 years old with renal cell carcinoma. This chain joins TRBV7-7 and TRBJ2-5, with TRBD1 identical over 7 bases. This specimen was blood, taken from a patient whose treatment included radiotherapy and nephrectomy. The CDR3, as DNA: TGTGCTAGCAGCCGAGACAGGGTAGAGACCCAGTACTTC. This codes for CASSRDRVETQYF.